This TCR beta chain was sequenced for a study of CD8 T cells in ankylosing spondylitis. Whole-study results and caveats: Made up of under 10 highly homologous variants, a TCR beta motif appeared characteristic of ankylosing spondylitis blood.

V was clipped by 2 bases and J by 5 bases; unmatched bases: 6. This CDR3 is 15 amino acids long. Germline V gene lookup returns CDR1 MNHEY and CDR2 SVGEGT. As for this clonotype: The target antigen is unknown.

Making the TCR beta libraries involved quantitative 5'-RACE with molecular barcodes. TCRdb recomputed calls from the 5' RACE reads with MiXCR, one row per CDR3 protein. The repertoire holds roughly 700,000 distinct CDR3 sequences, with under 20% as singletons. The chain is built from TRBV6-2 or TRBV6-3 and TRBJ1-5; TRBD1 aligns across 7 bases. The source is a male donor with ankylosing spondylitis. Sequenced sample: blood, either unsorted or a sorted T cell fraction (not recorded which). This CDR3 reads CASSYPGQDHQPQHF. In DNA, the CDR3 is TGTGCCAGCAGTTACCCCGGACAGGACCATCAGCCCCAGCATTTT.